This passage covers 3 T cell receptor beta chains from one sample sequenced in a study of T cell changes during pregnancy in multiple sclerosis. Sequenced by immunoSEQ multiplex PCR; TCRdb stores in-frame clones only, minus some. The sample includes more than 55,000 clones, under 95% of them seen just once. This sample comprised peripheral blood, obtained in the second trimester of pregnancy. The receptors originated from a female donor with multiple sclerosis, enrolled in a pregnancy study.

The chain couples TRBV25-1 to TRBJ1-1, with 10 bases aligning to TRBD1. Germline values: CDR1 MGHDK, CDR2 SYGVNS. The length of the CDR3 is 15 residues. V gave up 4 bases and J gave up 3 bases; unmatched junction bases: 5. As DNA, the CDR3 is TGTGCCAGCAGTGCCTCCGGGACAGGGGACACTGAAGCTTTCTTT. Translating it yields CASSASGTGDTEAFF.

The chain recombines TRBV27 with TRBJ2-7; possible D gene TRBD1, 5 bases. Germline V lookup: CDR1 MNHEY, CDR2 SMNVEV (reference sequence). The V gene lost 2 bases and the J gene lost 4 bases, with 9 bases spanning the gap. The CDR3 length is 13 residues. CDR3 sequence reads: CASSLIRGYEQYF. CDR3 nucleotide sequence: TGTGCCAGCAGTTTAATAAGGGGATACGAGCAGTACTTC.

In this sample, this clone turned up once. This rearrangement joins TRBV7-3 to TRBJ2-1; D possibly corresponds to TRBD1 (6 bases). This CDR3 is 14 amino acids long. Germline V gene lookup returns CDR1 SGHTA and CDR2 FQGTGA. The V and J ends lost 2 bases and 5 bases respectively, with 10 bases between them. CDR3 residues: CASSLYPGDNEQFF. Here the CDR3 DNA reads TGTGCCAGCAGCTTATACCCAGGGGACAATGAGCAGTTCTTC.